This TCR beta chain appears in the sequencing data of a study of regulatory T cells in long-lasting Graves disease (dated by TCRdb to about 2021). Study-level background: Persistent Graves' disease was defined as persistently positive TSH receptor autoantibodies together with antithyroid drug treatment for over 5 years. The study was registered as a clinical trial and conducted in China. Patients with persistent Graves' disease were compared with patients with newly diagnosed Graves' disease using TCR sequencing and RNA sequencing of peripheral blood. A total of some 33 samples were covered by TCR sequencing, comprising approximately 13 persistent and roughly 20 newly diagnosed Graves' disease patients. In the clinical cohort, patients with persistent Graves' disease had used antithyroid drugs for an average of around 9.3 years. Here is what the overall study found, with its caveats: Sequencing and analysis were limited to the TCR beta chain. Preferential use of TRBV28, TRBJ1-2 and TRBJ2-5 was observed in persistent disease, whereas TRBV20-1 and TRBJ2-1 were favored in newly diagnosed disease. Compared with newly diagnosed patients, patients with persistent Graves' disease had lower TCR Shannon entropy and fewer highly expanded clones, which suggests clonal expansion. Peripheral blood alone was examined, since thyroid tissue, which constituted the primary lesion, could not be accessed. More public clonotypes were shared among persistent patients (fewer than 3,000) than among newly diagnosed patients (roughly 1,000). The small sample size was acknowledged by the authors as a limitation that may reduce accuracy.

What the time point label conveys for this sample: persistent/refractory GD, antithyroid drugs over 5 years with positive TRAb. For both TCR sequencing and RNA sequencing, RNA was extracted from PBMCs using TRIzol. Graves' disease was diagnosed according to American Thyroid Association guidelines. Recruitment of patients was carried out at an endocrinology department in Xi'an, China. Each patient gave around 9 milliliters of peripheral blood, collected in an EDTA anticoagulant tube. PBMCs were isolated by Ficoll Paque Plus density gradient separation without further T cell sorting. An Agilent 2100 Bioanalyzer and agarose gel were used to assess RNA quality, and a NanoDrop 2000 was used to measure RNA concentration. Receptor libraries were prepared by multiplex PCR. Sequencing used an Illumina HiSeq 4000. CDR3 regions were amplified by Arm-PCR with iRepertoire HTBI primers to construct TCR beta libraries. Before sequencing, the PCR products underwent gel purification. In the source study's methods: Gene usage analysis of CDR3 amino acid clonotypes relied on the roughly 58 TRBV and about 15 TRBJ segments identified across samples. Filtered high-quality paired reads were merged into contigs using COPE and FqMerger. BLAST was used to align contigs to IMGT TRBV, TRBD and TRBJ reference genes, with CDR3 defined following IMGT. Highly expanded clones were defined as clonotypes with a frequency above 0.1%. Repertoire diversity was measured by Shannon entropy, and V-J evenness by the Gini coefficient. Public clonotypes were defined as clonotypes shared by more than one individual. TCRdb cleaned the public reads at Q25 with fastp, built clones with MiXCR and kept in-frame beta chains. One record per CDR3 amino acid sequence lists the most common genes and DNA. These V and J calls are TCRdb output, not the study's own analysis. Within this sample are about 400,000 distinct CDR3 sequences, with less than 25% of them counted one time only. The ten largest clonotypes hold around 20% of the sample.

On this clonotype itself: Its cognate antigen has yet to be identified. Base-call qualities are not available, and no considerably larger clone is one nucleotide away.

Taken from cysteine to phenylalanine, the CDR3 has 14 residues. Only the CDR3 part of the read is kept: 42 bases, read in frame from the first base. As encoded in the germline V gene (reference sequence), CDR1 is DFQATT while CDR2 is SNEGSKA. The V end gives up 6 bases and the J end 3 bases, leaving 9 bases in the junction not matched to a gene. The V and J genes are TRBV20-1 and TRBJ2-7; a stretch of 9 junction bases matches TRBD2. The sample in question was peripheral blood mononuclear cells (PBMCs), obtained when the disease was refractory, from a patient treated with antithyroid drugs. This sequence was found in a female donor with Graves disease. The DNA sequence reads TGCAGTGCAGAAATAGCGGGAGAACACTACGAGCAGTACTTC. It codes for CSAEIAGEHYEQYF.